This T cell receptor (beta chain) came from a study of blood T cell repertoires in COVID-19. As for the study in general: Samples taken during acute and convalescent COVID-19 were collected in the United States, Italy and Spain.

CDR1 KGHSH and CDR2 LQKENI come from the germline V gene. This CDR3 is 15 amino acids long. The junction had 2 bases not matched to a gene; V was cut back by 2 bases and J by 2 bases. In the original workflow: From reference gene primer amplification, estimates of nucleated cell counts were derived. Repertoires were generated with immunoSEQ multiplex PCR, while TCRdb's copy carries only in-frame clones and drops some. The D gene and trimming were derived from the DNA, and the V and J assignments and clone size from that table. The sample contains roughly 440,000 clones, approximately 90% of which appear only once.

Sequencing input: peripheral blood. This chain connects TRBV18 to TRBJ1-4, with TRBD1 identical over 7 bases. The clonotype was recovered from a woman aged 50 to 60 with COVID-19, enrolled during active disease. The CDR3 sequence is CASSPEQGTNEKLFF. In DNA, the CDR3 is TGTGCCAGCTCACCAGAACAGGGGACTAATGAAAAACTGTTTTTT.